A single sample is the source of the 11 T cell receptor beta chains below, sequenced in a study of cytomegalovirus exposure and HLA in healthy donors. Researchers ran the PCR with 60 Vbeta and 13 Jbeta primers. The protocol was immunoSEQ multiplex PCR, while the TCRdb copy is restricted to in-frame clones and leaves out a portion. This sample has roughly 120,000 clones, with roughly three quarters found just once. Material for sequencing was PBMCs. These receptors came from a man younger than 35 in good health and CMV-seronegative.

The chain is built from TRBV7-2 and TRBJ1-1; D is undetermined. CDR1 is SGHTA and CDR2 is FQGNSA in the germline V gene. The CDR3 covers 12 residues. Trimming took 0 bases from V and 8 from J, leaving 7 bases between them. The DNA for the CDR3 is TGTGCCAGCAGCTTAGCGGGCCACGAAGCTTTCTTT. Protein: CASSLAGHEAFF.

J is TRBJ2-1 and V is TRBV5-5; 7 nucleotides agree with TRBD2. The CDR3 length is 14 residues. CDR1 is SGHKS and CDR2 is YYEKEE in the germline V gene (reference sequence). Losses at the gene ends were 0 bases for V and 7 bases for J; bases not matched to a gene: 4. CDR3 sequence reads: CASSLELAINEQFF. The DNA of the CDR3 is TGTGCCAGCAGCTTGGAACTAGCGATAAATGAGCAGTTCTTC.

The CDR3 loop is CASRPKEGARMNTEAFF. The CDR3 DNA reads TGCGCCAGCAGGCCGAAAGAGGGGGCAAGGATGAACACTGAAGCTTTCTTT. The gene calls are TRBV5-1 and TRBJ1-1, with 7 bases matching TRBD1. The V gene's germline CDR1 is SGHRS and CDR2 YFSETQ. The CDR3 has 17 amino acids. V was pared by 5 bases and J by 0 bases, with 13 bases of the junction left unmatched.

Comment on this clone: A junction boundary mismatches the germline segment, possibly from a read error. This CDR3 reads CASSVRDNYNEQLF. CDR3 sequence (DNA): TGTGCCAGCAGCGTCCGGGACAACTACAATGAGCAGCTCTTC. J is TRBJ2-1 and V is TRBV9; perhaps TRBD1 as D (6 bases). This CDR3 contains 14 residues. The germline CDR1 and CDR2 sequences are SGDLS and YYNGEE.

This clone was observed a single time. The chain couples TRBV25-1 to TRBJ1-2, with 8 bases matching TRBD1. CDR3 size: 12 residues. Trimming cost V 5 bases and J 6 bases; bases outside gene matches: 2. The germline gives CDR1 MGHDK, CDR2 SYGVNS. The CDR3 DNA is TGTGCCAGCAGTTACAGGGGGGATGGCTACACCTTC. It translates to CASSYRGDGYTF.

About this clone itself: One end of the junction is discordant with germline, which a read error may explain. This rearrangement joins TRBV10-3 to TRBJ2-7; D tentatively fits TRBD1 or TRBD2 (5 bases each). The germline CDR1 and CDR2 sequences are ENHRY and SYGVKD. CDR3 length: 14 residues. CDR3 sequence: CATSEGLSGCEQYF. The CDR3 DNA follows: TGTGCCACCAGTGAGGGCCTTTCAGGGTGCGAGCAGTACTTC.

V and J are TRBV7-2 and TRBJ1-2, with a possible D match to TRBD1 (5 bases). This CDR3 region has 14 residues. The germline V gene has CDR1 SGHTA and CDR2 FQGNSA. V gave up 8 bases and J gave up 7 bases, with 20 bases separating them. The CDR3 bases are TGTGCCAGCGGCCCTAGGCAGGGCGCTTGTGGCTACACCTTC. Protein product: CASGPRQGACGYTF.

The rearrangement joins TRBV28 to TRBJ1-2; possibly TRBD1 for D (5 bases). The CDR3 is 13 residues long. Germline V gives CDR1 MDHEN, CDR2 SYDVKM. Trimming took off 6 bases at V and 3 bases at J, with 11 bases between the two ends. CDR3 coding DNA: TGTGCCAGCAGGCCCGGGGGTGACTATGGCTACACCTTC. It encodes CASRPGGDYGYTF.

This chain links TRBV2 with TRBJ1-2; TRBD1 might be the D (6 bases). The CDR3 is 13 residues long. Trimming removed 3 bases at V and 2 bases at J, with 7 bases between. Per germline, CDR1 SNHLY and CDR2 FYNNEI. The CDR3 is CASSDGTNYGYTF. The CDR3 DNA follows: TGTGCCAGCAGTGACGGGACAAACTATGGCTACACCTTC.

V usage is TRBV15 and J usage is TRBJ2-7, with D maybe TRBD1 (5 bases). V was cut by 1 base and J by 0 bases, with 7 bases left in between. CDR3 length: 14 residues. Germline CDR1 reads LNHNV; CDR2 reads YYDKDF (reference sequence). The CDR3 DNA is TGTGCCACCAGCAGAGGAGACAGCTCCTACGAGCAGTACGTC. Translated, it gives CATSRGDSSYEQYV.

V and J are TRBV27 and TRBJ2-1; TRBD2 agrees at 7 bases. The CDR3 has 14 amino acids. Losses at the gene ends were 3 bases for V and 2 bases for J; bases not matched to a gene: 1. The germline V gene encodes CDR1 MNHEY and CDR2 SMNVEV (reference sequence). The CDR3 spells CASSFRGAYNEQFF. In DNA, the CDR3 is TGTGCCAGCAGTTTTCGGGGGGCCTACAATGAGCAGTTCTTC.